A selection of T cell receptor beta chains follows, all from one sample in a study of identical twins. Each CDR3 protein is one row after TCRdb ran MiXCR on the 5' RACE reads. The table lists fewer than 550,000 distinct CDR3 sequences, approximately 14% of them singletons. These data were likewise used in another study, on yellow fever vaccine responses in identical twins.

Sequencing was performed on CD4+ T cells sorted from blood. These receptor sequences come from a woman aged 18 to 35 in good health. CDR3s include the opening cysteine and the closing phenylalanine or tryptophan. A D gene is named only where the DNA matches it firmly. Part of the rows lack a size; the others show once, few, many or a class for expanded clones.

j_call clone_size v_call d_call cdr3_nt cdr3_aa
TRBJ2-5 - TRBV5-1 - TGCGCCAGCAGCTCCACCGGGAAACAGGGTTTTCATGAGACCCAGTACTTC CASSSTGKQGFHETQYF
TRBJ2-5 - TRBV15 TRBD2 TGTGCCACCAGCAGAGGGGGACTAGCGGGAGGACCAGAGACCCAGTACTTC CATSRGGLAGGPETQYF
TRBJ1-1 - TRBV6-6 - TGTGCCAGCAGTTCCACCTACACTGAAGCTTTCTTT CASSSTYTEAFF
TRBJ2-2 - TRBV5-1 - TGCGCCAGCAGCTCCGACAGTTCCGGGGAGCTGTTTTTT CASSSDSSGELFF
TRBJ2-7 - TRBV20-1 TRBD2 TGCAGTGCTTGGGGACTAGCGGGAGCCTACGAGCAGTACTTC CSAWGLAGAYEQYF
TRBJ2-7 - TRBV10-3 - TGTGCCATCAGTGATTTGGCTACCCGAGCCTACGAGCAGTACTTC CAISDLATRAYEQYF
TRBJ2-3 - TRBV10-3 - TGTGCCACCGACTCAGCAGATACGCAGTATTTT CATDSADTQYF
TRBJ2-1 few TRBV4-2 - TGTGCCAGCAGCCAAGATCGGGGGACCCTCTACAATGAGCAGTTCTTC CASSQDRGTLYNEQFF
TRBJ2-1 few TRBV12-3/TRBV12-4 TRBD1 TGTGCCAGCAGTCCAGAGGGGGCCTCGGGTAATGAGCAGTTCTTC CASSPEGASGNEQFF
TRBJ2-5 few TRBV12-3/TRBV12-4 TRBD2 TGTGCCAGCTATCTCGGACTAGCGGGGGGCACAGAGACCCAGTACTTC CASYLGLAGGTETQYF
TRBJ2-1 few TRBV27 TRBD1 TGTGCCAGCACTTACGGGGACAGACACAATGAGCAGTTCTTC CASTYGDRHNEQFF
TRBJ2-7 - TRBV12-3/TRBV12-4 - TGTGCCAGCAGGCCGAAACACGGCCGCGAGCAGTACTTC CASRPKHGREQYF
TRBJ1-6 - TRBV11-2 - TGTGCCAGCACTCAATCCCAGGGGAACAATTCACCCCTCCACTTT CASTQSQGNNSPLHF
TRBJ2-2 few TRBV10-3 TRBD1 TGTGCCACCACGGGACAGGGGTCCAACACCGGGGAGCTGTTTTTT CATTGQGSNTGELFF
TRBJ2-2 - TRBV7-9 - TGTGCTAGCACAGGGATCGGGAACACCGGGGAGCTGTTTTTT CASTGIGNTGELFF
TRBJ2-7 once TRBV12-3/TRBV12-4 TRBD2 TGTGCCAGCAGGGTAGCGGGAGGGCCTCCGGGGGAGCAGTACTTC CASRVAGGPPGEQYF
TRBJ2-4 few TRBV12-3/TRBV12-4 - TGTGCCAGCAGGGCAGGAACAAACATTCAGTACTTC CASRAGTNIQYF
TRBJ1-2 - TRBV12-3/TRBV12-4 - TGTGCCAGCAGTCCTACAGGGATGGGCTACACCTTC CASSPTGMGYTF
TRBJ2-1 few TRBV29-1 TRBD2 TGCAGCGTTGATTCTCCAACTAGCGCCGAGCAGTTCTTC CSVDSPTSAEQFF
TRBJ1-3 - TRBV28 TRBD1 TGTGCCAGCAGTTTATGGGGACAGGGGGGAAACACCATATATTTT CASSLWGQGGNTIYF
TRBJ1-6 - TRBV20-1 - TGCAGTGCTAGATCGGACAGTACCAATTCACCCCTCCACTTT CSARSDSTNSPLHF
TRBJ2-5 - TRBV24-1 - TGTGCCACCAGTGACAGGGCCCGGCAGGAGACCCAGTACTTC CATSDRARQETQYF
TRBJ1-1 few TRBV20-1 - TGCAGTGCTAGAGTTGGAGAGGGAGCTTTCTTT CSARVGEGAFF
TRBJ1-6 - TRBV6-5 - TGTGCCAGCAGTTACGGGGGGGCTAATTCACCCCTCCACTTT CASSYGGANSPLHF
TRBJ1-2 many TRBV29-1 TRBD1 TGCAGCGTTGAAGTGAGGACAGGGAAGGGCTATGGCTACACCTTC CSVEVRTGKGYGYTF
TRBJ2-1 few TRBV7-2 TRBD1 TGTGCCAGCAGCCGGGACAGTGCGTCCTACAATGAGCAGTTCTTC CASSRDSASYNEQFF
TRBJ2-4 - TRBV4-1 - TGCGCCAGCAGCCAACCCCTAGCCAAAAACATTCAGTACTTC CASSQPLAKNIQYF
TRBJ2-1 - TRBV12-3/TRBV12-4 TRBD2 TGTGCCAGCGGGGAGGGCCTAAGCAATGAGCAGTTCTTC CASGEGLSNEQFF
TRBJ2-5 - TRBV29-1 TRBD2 TGCAGCGTTGAGGTTTTAGCGGGCCAAGAGACCCAGTACTTC CSVEVLAGQETQYF
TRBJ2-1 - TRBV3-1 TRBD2 TGTGCCAGCAGCACAGCGGGGGGCAACAATGAGCAGTTCTTC CASSTAGGNNEQFF
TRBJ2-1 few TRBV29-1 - TGCAGCGCGAACCCAACAAATCTAGGTAATGAGCAGTTCTTC CSANPTNLGNEQFF
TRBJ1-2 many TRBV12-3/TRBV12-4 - TGTGCCACTGATCGGGGACTGGGGGGTGGCTACACCTTC CATDRGLGGGYTF
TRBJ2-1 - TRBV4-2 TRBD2 TGTGCCAGCAGCCAGAATAGCGGGGGGAGCTCCTACAATGAGCAGTTCTTC CASSQNSGGSSYNEQFF
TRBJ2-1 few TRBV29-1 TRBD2 TGCAGCGTTGAGGAGTTAGCGGGAGGGGTCCATGAGCAGTTCTTC CSVEELAGGVHEQFF
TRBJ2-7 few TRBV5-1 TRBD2 TGCGCCAGCAGCACCGGGACTAGCGGCAACTACGAGGAGCAGTACTTC CASSTGTSGNYEEQYF
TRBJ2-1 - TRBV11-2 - TGTGCCAGCAGCTTAGACAGGAGGGACCATGAGCAGTTCTTC CASSLDRRDHEQFF
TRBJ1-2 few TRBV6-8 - TGTGCCAGCAGTTACCCTTGGGTGCACTATGGCTACACCTTC CASSYPWVHYGYTF
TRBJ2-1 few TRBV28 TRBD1 TGTGCCAGCAGTTACCGGCGACAGGGTAGCAATGAGCAGTTCTTC CASSYRRQGSNEQFF
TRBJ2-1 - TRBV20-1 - TGCAGTGGCAAGTCCCCATATGAGCAGTTCTTC CSGKSPYEQFF
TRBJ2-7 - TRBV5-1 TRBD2 TGCGCCAGCAGCTTGGAGGCTAGCGGGACGTACGAGCAGTACTTC CASSLEASGTYEQYF
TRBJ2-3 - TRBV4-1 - TGCGCCAGCAGCCAAGAGAGTAGGTCAGGGAGCACAGATACGCAGTATTTT CASSQESRSGSTDTQYF
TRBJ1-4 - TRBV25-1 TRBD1 TGTGCCACCCGCCCTGGGGGACAGGGGTGGGAAAAACTGTTTTTT CATRPGGQGWEKLFF
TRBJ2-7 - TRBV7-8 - TGTGCCAGCAGCCCCCGTGCTTTACCCTACGAGCAGTACTTC CASSPRALPYEQYF
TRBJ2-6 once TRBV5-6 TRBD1 TGTGCCAGCAGCACCAGGACAGGGTCTAGTGCTGGGGCCAACGTCCTGACTTTC CASSTRTGSSAGANVLTF
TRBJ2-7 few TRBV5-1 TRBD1 TGCGCCAGCAGCTTGGAGGACAGGGGGTATTACGAGCAGTACTTC CASSLEDRGYYEQYF
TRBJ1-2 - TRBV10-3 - TGTGCCATCAGTACCCTCGGGGGTGGCTACACCTTC CAISTLGGGYTF
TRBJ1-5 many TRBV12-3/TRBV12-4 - TGTGCCAGCACAAAGGGATCAGATCAGCCCCAGCATTTT CASTKGSDQPQHF
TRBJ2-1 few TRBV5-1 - TGCGCCAGCAGCGGCAGCGGACGCTCCTACAATGAGCAGTTCTTC CASSGSGRSYNEQFF
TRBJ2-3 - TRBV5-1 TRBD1 TGCGCCAGCAGCTTGGCTGGGACAGGGGACACAGATACGCAGTATTTT CASSLAGTGDTDTQYF
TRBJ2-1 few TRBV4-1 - TGCGCCAGCAGCCAGGAAGGATCAGGAGGTGAGCAGTTCTTC CASSQEGSGGEQFF
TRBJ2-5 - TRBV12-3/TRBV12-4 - TGTGCCAGCAGTAAGACTAGCCAAGAGACCCAGTACTTC CASSKTSQETQYF